The sequence of this TCR beta chain was determined in a study of cytomegalovirus exposure and HLA in healthy donors. This PCR relied on a set of 60 Vbeta primers and 13 Jbeta primers. Repertoires were generated with immunoSEQ multiplex PCR, while TCRdb's copy carries only in-frame clones and drops some. The sample yields roughly 140,000 clones, 80% seen once. V was trimmed by 4 bases and J by 0 bases, leaving 10 bases between them. The CDR3 sequence is 14 residues long. Germline lookup yields CDR1 SGHNT and CDR2 YYREEE (reference sequence). Sequencing was performed on PBMCs. The chain is built from TRBV5-4 and TRBJ1-2; TRBD1 might be the D (5 bases). This clonotype was obtained from a male donor in good health and CMV-seronegative. CDR3: CASSPGGANYGYTF. The CDR3 DNA reads TGTGCCAGCAGCCCGGGGGGAGCTAACTATGGCTACACCTTC. Full variable domain (rest looked up from reference TRBV5-4 and TRBJ1-2): ETGVTQSPTHLIKTRGQQVTLRCSSQSGHNTVSWYQQALGQGPQFIFQYYREEENGRGNFPPRFSGLQFPNYSSELNVNALELDDSALYLCASSPGGANYGYTFGSGTRLTVV.